These 10 T cell receptor beta chains came from one sample sequenced in a study of early T cells in non-severe SARS-CoV-2 infection. In TCRdb, the 5' RACE reads were re-called with MiXCR into one record per CDR3 protein. The table shows more than 50,000 distinct CDR3 sequences, with around 14% occurring only once. The sample consisted of whole blood, taken at baseline. The receptors here all came from an adult who was a healthcare worker with PCR-confirmed SARS-CoV-2 infection or an uninfected control (not recorded which).

This clonotype has only a few counts. V usage is TRBV9 and J usage is TRBJ2-7; D possibly corresponds to TRBD2 (6 bases). Germline CDR1 and CDR2: SGDLS and YYNGEE. This CDR3 has 18 residues. V was clipped by 3 bases and J by 1 base, with 23 bases between them. Here the CDR3 reads CASSAEGGAPSYSYEQYF. The CDR3 DNA sequence: TGTGCCAGCAGCGCCGAGGGCGGGGCGCCGTCGTATTCCTACGAGCAGTACTTC.

The chain combines TRBV12-3 or TRBV12-4 with TRBJ2-7; D is undetermined. Between the trimmed V and J ends, which lost 8 bases and 1 base, there was a span of 9 bases. This CDR3 has 12 amino acids. The CDR3 spells CASAGISYEQYF. CDR3 DNA: TGTGCCAGCGCTGGGATTTCCTACGAGCAGTACTTC.

The J gene is TRBJ1-2, the V gene TRBV2; 9 bases are shared with TRBD1. The ends lost 6 bases at V and 5 bases at J; junction bases unmatched: 4. The length of the CDR3 is 13 residues. Germline values: CDR1 SNHLY, CDR2 FYNNEI. The CDR3 DNA reads as TGTGCCAGCAGGGACAGGGGATGGTATGGCTACACCTTC. Translation: CASRDRGWYGYTF. The variable domain in full, with the rest retrieved from reference TRBV2 and TRBJ1-2, is EPEVTQTPSHQVTQMGQEVILRCVPISNHLYFYWYRQILGQKVEFLVSFYNNEISEKSEIFDDQFSVERPDGSNFTLKIRSTKLEDSAMYFCASRDRGWYGYTFGSGTRLTVV.

The chain couples TRBV7-7 to TRBJ2-7, with D hard to call. CDR1 is SSHAT and CDR2 is FNYEAQ in the germline V gene (reference sequence). V dropped 8 bases and J dropped 1 base, with 12 bases sitting between them. There are 13 residues in the CDR3. DNA for the CDR3: TGTGCCAGCTCTCAGAGCCCTTCCTACGAGCAGTACTTC. This codes for CASSQSPSYEQYF.

This clonotype has only a few counts. The chain links TRBV5-4 to TRBJ2-3; 10 positions agree with TRBD2. This CDR3 region has 16 residues. Germline-derived CDR1 and CDR2 are SGHNT and YYREEE (reference sequence). After removal of 0 bases from V and 3 bases from J, the junction contained 4 bases not matched to a gene. The CDR3: CASSLDLSGRTDTQYF. The CDR3 nucleotides are TGTGCCAGCAGCTTGGATCTTAGCGGGAGGACAGATACGCAGTATTTT.

This clonotype was detected only a few times. The chain links TRBV4-1 to TRBJ2-2, with D maybe TRBD1 (5 bases). Germline lookup yields CDR1 MGHRA and CDR2 YSYEKL. This CDR3 is 16 amino acids long. V lost 3 bases, J lost 3 bases, and 14 bases lay in between. CDR3 nucleotide sequence: TGCGCCAGCAGCCAGGAAGGTGTAGGGGACACCGGGGAGCTGTTTTTT. Amino acids: CASSQEGVGDTGELFF.

The J gene is TRBJ2-5, the V gene TRBV12-2; the D call TRBD2 from the table was never checked on the DNA. TRBV12-2 is marked as a pseudogene. The CDR3 extends over 14 amino acids. CDR3 bases: TGTGCAAGTCGCTTAGCGCAGCGGGGGGAGACCCAGTACTTC. Its translation: CASRLAQRGETQYF.

This clonotype was seen ten or more times. The chain has TRBV20-1 and TRBJ2-3; 11 bases match TRBD2. V was clipped by 6 bases and J by 5 bases; unmatched bases: 10. CDR1 DFQATT and CDR2 SNEGSKA come from the germline V gene (reference sequence). CDR3 length equals 15 residues. The chain's CDR3 is CSASWQLAGGDTQYF. DNA for the CDR3: TGCAGTGCGTCGTGGCAGCTAGCGGGAGGAGATACGCAGTATTTT.

A few counts support this clonotype. The chain carries TRBV5-1 and TRBJ1-6; TRBD1 might be the D (5 bases). V was shortened by 3 bases and J by 6 bases, with 10 bases between the two germline ends. The germline CDR1 and CDR2 sequences are SGHRS and YFSETQ. The CDR3 spans 14 residues. CDR3 residues: CASSSGPVNSPLHF. The CDR3 nucleotides read TGCGCCAGCAGCTCGGGACCGGTTAATTCACCCCTCCACTTT. Variable domain in full (rest from reference TRBV5-1 and TRBJ1-6): KAGVTQTPRYLIKTRGQQVTLSCSPISGHRSVSWYQQTPGQGLQFLFEYFSETQRNKGNFPGRFSGRQFSNSRSEMNVSTLELGDSALYLCASSSGPVNSPLHFGNGTRLTVT.

This clonotype showed up many times. This rearrangement joins TRBV6-6 to TRBJ1-3; D not resolved. The CDR3 runs to 15 residues. V dropped 4 bases and J dropped 4 bases, with 14 bases sitting between them. Germline loops: CDR1 MNHNY, CDR2 SVGAGI (reference sequence). CDR3 in DNA: TGTGCCAGCAGTTTATTATTGGCATCAGGAAACACCATATATTTT. The encoded protein is CASSLLLASGNTIYF.